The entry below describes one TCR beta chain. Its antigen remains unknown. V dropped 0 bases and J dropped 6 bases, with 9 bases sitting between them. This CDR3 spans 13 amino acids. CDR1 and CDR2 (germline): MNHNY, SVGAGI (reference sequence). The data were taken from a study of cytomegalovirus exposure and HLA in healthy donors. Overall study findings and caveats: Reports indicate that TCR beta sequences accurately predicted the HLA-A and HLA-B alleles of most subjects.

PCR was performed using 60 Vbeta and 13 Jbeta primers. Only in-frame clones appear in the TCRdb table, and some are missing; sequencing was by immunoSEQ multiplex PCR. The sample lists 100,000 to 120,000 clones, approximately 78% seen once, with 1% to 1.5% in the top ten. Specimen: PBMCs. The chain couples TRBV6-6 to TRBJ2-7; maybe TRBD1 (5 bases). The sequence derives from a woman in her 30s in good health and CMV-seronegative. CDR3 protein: CASSYSRQPEQYF. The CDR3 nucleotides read TGTGCCAGCAGTTACTCGAGACAGCCCGAGCAGTACTTC.